One and the same sample provided the 20 T cell receptor beta chains below, sequenced in a study of Ad26.COV2.S vaccination and SARS-CoV-2 variants. Treatment denoted: some 20 received Ad26.COV2.S at low or high dose, single or two shots; about 5 received placebo; per-sample allocation not given. At day 63 after the first vaccine or placebo injection, samples were drawn. Data came from immunoSEQ multiplex PCR; TCRdb stores just in-frame clones and leaves some out. The sample yields about 330,000 clones, 75% to 90% seen once. The source material was peripheral blood, sampled in a trial of Ad26.COV2.S vaccine versus placebo. The receptors here all came from a person aged 18-65 years who received the Ad26.COV2.S COVID-19 vaccine or a placebo.

CDR3 DNA sequence: TGTGCCAGCAGTACCTACAGGGTCAACTATGGCTACACCTTC. It is translated as CASSTYRVNYGYTF. V usage is TRBV6-5 and J usage is TRBJ1-2; tentatively, D is TRBD1 (6 bases). Trimming took off 5 bases at V and 2 bases at J, with 12 bases between the two ends. Germline CDR1 is MNHEY and CDR2 is SVGAGI. The CDR3 has 14 amino acids.

Only a few counts were recorded for this clone. The rearrangement joins TRBV7-9 to TRBJ2-6, with D perhaps being TRBD1 or TRBD2 (5 bases each). V gave up 1 base and J gave up 3 bases, with 10 bases separating them. This CDR3 has 16 amino acids. Germline loops: CDR1 SEHNR, CDR2 FQNEAQ (reference sequence). In DNA form, the CDR3 reads TGTGCCAGCAGCTTAGGAGGGGACCATGGGGCCAACGTCCTGACTTTC. Translating gives CASSLGGDHGANVLTF.

This clone was seen a few times. The gene calls are TRBV18 and TRBJ1-2; D gene unclear. The V gene's germline CDR1 is KGHSH and CDR2 LQKENI. V was pared by 5 bases and J by 3 bases, with 16 bases between. The CDR3 spans 15 residues. The CDR3 nucleotides are TGTGCCAGCTCAGCTCTCGGATCAAGTGACTATGGCTACACCTTC. It specifies CASSALGSSDYGYTF.

The chain combines TRBV21-1 with TRBJ2-1; the table's D call, TRBD2, has no DNA check behind it. TRBV21-1 is a documented pseudogene. This CDR3 spans 18 amino acids. CDR3 sequence: CASSKGTSGRLSYNEQFF. DNA for the CDR3: TGTGCCAGCAGCAAAGGTACTAGCGGGAGACTCTCCTACAATGAGCAGTTCTTC.

This chain connects TRBV7-2 to TRBJ1-4; a weak D match, TRBD1 (5 bases). Between the trimmed V and J ends, which lost 4 bases and 11 bases, there was a span of 14 bases. CDR1 and CDR2 from the germline V gene are SGHTA and FQGNSA. The CDR3 contains 13 residues. In DNA, the CDR3 is TGTGCCAGCAGCTGGCGGACACCTGATAAACTGTTTTTT. Protein: CASSWRTPDKLFF.

The chain employs TRBV6-5 and TRBJ2-7, with D perhaps TRBD1 or TRBD2 (6 bases each). Germline loops: CDR1 MNHEY, CDR2 SVGAGI. CDR3 length equals 15 residues. Trimming took off 7 bases at V and 3 bases at J, with 19 bases between the two ends. CDR3 coding DNA: TGTGCCAGCAACTGGGACGGGGGCTCTCTCTACGAGCAGTACTTC. As protein: CASNWDGGSLYEQYF.

This chain links TRBV19 with TRBJ2-6; D gene ambiguous. The CDR3 is made up of 15 amino acids. V was pared by 7 bases and J by 1 base, with 11 bases between. CDR1 and CDR2 (germline): LNHDA, SQIVND (reference sequence). For the CDR3, the DNA is TGTGCCAGTATTAACCAGAGATCTGGGGCCAACGTCCTGACTTTC. It encodes CASINQRSGANVLTF. The variable domain in full, completed from reference TRBV19 and TRBJ2-6, reads DGGITQSPKYLFRKEGQNVTLSCEQNLNHDAMYWYRQDPGQGLRLIYYSQIVNDFQKGDIAEGYSVSREKKESFPLTVTSAQKNPTAFYLCASINQRSGANVLTFGAGSRLTVL.

Details on this clone: The junction departs from the called germline gene at one end, perhaps through a read error. The rearrangement links TRBV5-8 to TRBJ1-1; 9 bases agree with TRBD1. CDR3 length: 14 amino acids. The germline CDR1 and CDR2 sequences are SGHTS and YDEGEE. The CDR3 nucleotides are TGTGCCAGCAGATTGGGACAGGGGAACACTGAAGCTTTCTTT. Translated, it gives CASRLGQGNTEAFF.

There are a few counts of this clone. V usage is TRBV12-5 and J usage is TRBJ1-3; possible D gene TRBD1, 5 bases. This CDR3 region has 16 residues. The ends were cut back, 1 base at V and 0 bases at J, with 10 bases in the middle. CDR1 is LGHNT, CDR2 FRNRAP, per germline. This CDR3 reads CASGLARGYSGNTIYF. The CDR3 DNA reads as TGTGCTAGTGGTTTGGCTAGGGGTTACTCTGGAAACACCATATATTTT.

The chain joins TRBV7-2 to TRBJ2-7, with D tentatively TRBD2 (6 bases). The CDR3 has 16 amino acids. The germline V gene encodes CDR1 SGHTA and CDR2 FQGNSA. The V end was cut by 1 base, the J end by 3 bases, with 16 bases between. Written as DNA, the CDR3 is TGTGCCAGCAGCTTAGGGCCCAGCGGGCGCGACTACGAGCAGTACTTC. It yields the protein CASSLGPSGRDYEQYF.

The chain uses TRBV6-2 or TRBV6-3 and TRBJ2-7; 7 bases map to TRBD2. Germline V gene sequence: CDR1 MNHEY, CDR2 SVGEGT. This CDR3 comprises 16 residues. V dropped 6 bases and J dropped 0; count of bases not matched to a gene: 11. The CDR3 is CASSNMAGRVSYEQYV. The DNA for the CDR3 is TGTGCCAGCAGCAATATGGCGGGGAGGGTCTCCTACGAGCAGTACGTC.

This chain joins TRBV12-3 or TRBV12-4 and TRBJ2-5, with D perhaps given as TRBD1 or TRBD2 (5 bases each). This CDR3 is 13 amino acids long. The V gene lost 2 bases and the J gene lost 3 bases, with 7 bases spanning the gap. The CDR3, as DNA: TGTGCCAGCAGTTTATGGGGGAAAGAGACCCAGTACTTC. It encodes CASSLWGKETQYF.

The V and J genes are TRBV7-9 and TRBJ2-7; TRBD2 is a possible D gene (6 bases). The CDR3 spans 16 residues. Per germline, CDR1 SEHNR and CDR2 FQNEAQ (reference sequence). V lost 0 bases to trimming and J lost 5 bases, with 17 bases between them. CDR3 loop: CASSLAGSGVIDEQYV. The DNA for the CDR3 is TGTGCCAGCAGCTTAGCAGGGTCGGGAGTGATCGACGAGCAGTACGTC.

This sequence joins TRBV6-1 and TRBJ2-3; the D is unclear. Germline lookup yields CDR1 MNHNS and CDR2 SASEGT. V lost 2 bases and J 5 bases, leaving 8 bases between the germline ends. The CDR3 runs to 13 residues. CDR3 region: CASSENRRDTQYF. DNA of the CDR3: TGTGCCAGCAGTGAAAATCGGAGAGATACGCAGTATTTT.

The rearrangement joins TRBV7-9 to TRBJ2-1; the D call may be TRBD1 or TRBD2 (6 bases each). V was trimmed by 5 bases and J by 8 bases, leaving 16 bases between them. CDR1 and CDR2 (germline): SEHNR, FQNEAQ (reference sequence). The CDR3 runs to 14 residues. For the CDR3, the DNA is TGTGCCAGCAGCCTTCTAGGAAGGGGGGATGAGCAGTTCTTC. Translated, it gives CASSLLGRGDEQFF.

The rearrangement links TRBV5-5 to TRBJ1-5, with D unresolved. V shed 0 bases and J shed 3 bases, with 10 bases lying between them. The V gene's germline CDR1 is SGHKS and CDR2 YYEKEE (reference sequence). The CDR3 runs to 15 residues. Here the CDR3 DNA reads TGTGCCAGCAGCTTGGGGGTTACCCTCAATCAGCCCCAGCATTTT. Its protein product is CASSLGVTLNQPQHF.

The rearrangement uses TRBV5-1 and TRBJ1-1; unclear D gene. V gave up 1 base and J gave up 7 bases, with 14 bases separating them. CDR3 length: 14 amino acids. Germline V CDR1 and CDR2: SGHRS, YFSETQ. CDR3: CASSLLPPPDEAFF. The CDR3 bases are TGCGCCAGCAGCTTGTTACCACCTCCCGATGAAGCTTTCTTT.

This sequence joins TRBV11-3 and TRBJ1-1, with unresolved D. Trimming removed 5 bases at V and 10 bases at J, with 23 bases between. The CDR3 length is 15 residues. CDR1 and CDR2 (germline): SGHNT, YENEEA. CDR3 sequence reads: CASSGGVQQGFAAFF. DNA of the CDR3: TGTGCCAGCAGCGGTGGGGTACAGCAAGGCTTCGCAGCTTTCTTT.

This clone was counted ten times or more. The chain has TRBV7-3 and TRBJ2-1; 16 bases are a match to TRBD2. The CDR3 totals 15 residues. The V segment lost 6 bases and the J segment 7 bases; nucleotides outside the gene matches: 3. Germline values: CDR1 SGHTA, CDR2 FQGTGA. Written as DNA, the CDR3 is TGTGCCAGCAGTCCGGGACTAGCGGGAGGGAATGAGCAGTTCTTC. Encoded protein: CASSPGLAGGNEQFF.

Points on this clone: Additional DNA sequences in this sample encode the identical CDR3. The rearrangement links TRBV20-1 to TRBJ1-1; D uncertain. Trimming took off 3 bases at V and 1 base at J, with 3 bases between the two ends. The CDR3 totals 11 residues. Per the germline V gene, CDR1 is DFQATT and CDR2 is SNEGSKA (reference sequence). Written as DNA, the CDR3 is TGCAGTGCTAGGGGGAACACTGAAGCTTTCTTT. This sequence encodes CSARGNTEAFF.